This T cell receptor (beta chain) was recovered during a study of Graves' ophthalmopathy and Graves' hyperthyroidism. Whole-study context: Before any treatment, peripheral blood was taken at the initial diagnosis. General study results and limits: Separation of ophthalmopathy from stable hyperthyroidism was achieved by a 13-signature model, at 85% to 90% sensitivity and just over 80% specificity.

Other autoimmune disease, uncontrolled infection, pregnancy and lactation led to exclusion. Out of around 9.5 ml of fresh peripheral blood, PBMCs were obtained. This clonotype appeared many times. Its cognate antigen is unknown. The V gene's germline CDR1 is MDHEN and CDR2 SYDVKM. CDR3 size: 12 residues. The authors amplified TCR beta CDR3 regions, and they did so from RNA transcripts for repertoire sequencing. HTBI-primed first-round RT-PCR preceded second-round multiplex PCR. TCRdb re-derived calls from the multiplex PCR reads in MiXCR, one entry per CDR3 protein. Of about 340,000 distinct CDR3 sequences in the sample, roughly 15% were seen once.

The receptor was derived from an adult man with Graves' ophthalmopathy. What was sequenced was peripheral blood. The rearrangement joins TRBV28 to TRBJ1-3, with D tentatively TRBD1 (5 bases). CDR3 region: CATGGAGNTIYF. CDR3 sequence (DNA): TGTGCTACCGGGGGGGCTGGAAACACCATATATTTT.